The 18 T cell receptor beta chains below were found in one sample sequenced in a study of CD8+ T cells in alopecia areata. Documented treatment: oral pan-JAK inhibitor, 5-10 mg twice daily. Extracted RNA was reverse transcribed, and the resulting cDNA served as sequencing template. Assay: immunoSEQ multiplex PCR; the TCRdb copy retains only in-frame clones and omits some. The data show about 97,000 clones, 50% to 60% seen once. Sequenced material: CD8+ T cells sorted from blood, taken at approximately week 55, from a patient treated with tofacitinib. The source of these receptors is a human donor with alopecia areata.

The rearrangement links TRBV4-1 to TRBJ1-5; D not certain. The CDR3 consists of 16 residues. The V end was cut by 1 base, the J end by 3 bases, with 13 bases between. Germline lookup yields CDR1 MGHRA and CDR2 YSYEKL. In DNA form, the CDR3 reads TGCGCCAGCAGCCAAGGACAAGATGCCGTCAATCAGCCCCAGCATTTT. Translation: CASSQGQDAVNQPQHF.

This chain joins TRBV2 and TRBJ2-1; D not resolved. Germline V gene sequence: CDR1 SNHLY, CDR2 FYNNEI. V was pared by 7 bases and J by 3 bases, with 7 bases between. This CDR3 has 12 amino acids. CDR3 region: CASKGHYNEQFF. Written as DNA, the CDR3 is TGTGCCAGCAAAGGGCACTACAATGAGCAGTTCTTC.

This clone was recorded a few times. V usage is TRBV6-1 and J usage is TRBJ1-2; 10 bases are a match to TRBD1. CDR3 length equals 16 residues. Germline assignment: CDR1 MNHNS and CDR2 SASEGT. V dropped 3 bases and J dropped 2; count of bases not matched to a gene: 6. CDR3 nucleotide sequence: TGTGCCAGCAGTGACCGGGACAGGGGATGGAACTATGGCTACACCTTC. Residues: CASSDRDRGWNYGYTF.

The chain recombines TRBV19 with TRBJ2-5, with TRBD2 as a possible D gene (6 bases). The CDR3 is made up of 13 amino acids. The germline V and J ends were trimmed by 3 bases and 3 bases, with 8 bases remaining between them. Looked up from germline, CDR1 is LNHDA and CDR2 is SQIVND (reference sequence). The CDR3 sequence: CASSIPGEETQYF. Written as DNA, the CDR3 is TGTGCCAGTAGTATCCCGGGGGAAGAGACCCAGTACTTC.

The chain is built from TRBV4-1 and TRBJ2-7, with D possibly being TRBD1 or TRBD2 (5 bases each). CDR3 length: 14 amino acids. V lost 1 base and J 5 bases, leaving 12 bases between the germline ends. Germline V lookup: CDR1 MGHRA, CDR2 YSYEKL. The CDR3 DNA reads TGCGCCAGCAGCCAAGGGGACCCCGGGGACGAGCAGTACTTC. Its translation: CASSQGDPGDEQYF.

This clone was recorded once. V gene TRBV6-5 combines with J gene TRBJ2-7; TRBD1 matches at 7 bases. Germline lookup yields CDR1 MNHEY and CDR2 SVGAGI. V gave up 6 bases and J gave up 4 bases; unmatched junction bases: 12. The CDR3 has 15 residues. The CDR3 region has the DNA TGTGCCAGCAGCAAAAGCCCGGGACAGAAATACGAGCAGTACTTC. This encodes CASSKSPGQKYEQYF.

This clone was observed a handful of times. The genes are TRBV29-1 and TRBJ2-2; the D is unclear. Trimming removed 3 bases from V and 5 bases from J, with 7 bases in between. CDR1 is SQVTM and CDR2 is ANQGSEA in the germline V gene. This CDR3 is 12 amino acids long. In DNA, the CDR3 is TGCAGCGTTGAGGACGAGACCGGGGAGCTGTTTTTT. Amino acids: CSVEDETGELFF.

On this clone itself: This sample includes further DNA sequences coding for the same CDR3. V usage is TRBV30 and J usage is TRBJ1-2; D is uncertain. V lost 3 bases to trimming and J lost 8 bases, with 10 bases between them. The CDR3 runs to 11 residues. From germline, CDR1 is GTSNPN and CDR2 SVGIG (reference sequence). The DNA of the CDR3 is TGTGCCTGGAGCCAAGGAGGCGGCTACACCTTC. Encoded protein: CAWSQGGGYTF.

This clone has more than one count but fewer than ten. This rearrangement joins TRBV6-5 to TRBJ2-7, with D hard to call. The CDR3 sequence is 13 residues long. Trimming removed 0 bases at V and 7 bases at J, with 10 bases between. The V gene's germline CDR1 is MNHEY and CDR2 SVGAGI. In DNA form, the CDR3 reads TGTGCCAGCAGTTACTCGACACGACGGGAGCAGTACTTC. Amino acid sequence: CASSYSTRREQYF.

The rearrangement links TRBV19 to TRBJ1-1, with D hard to call. Germline values: CDR1 LNHDA, CDR2 SQIVND (reference sequence). Trimming took 4 bases from V and 10 from J, leaving 10 bases between them. The length of the CDR3 is 11 residues. The CDR3 reads CASSKRRSAFF. The DNA of the CDR3 is TGTGCCAGTAGTAAACGCCGTTCAGCTTTCTTT.

The chain recombines TRBV7-6 with TRBJ2-3; D gene uncertain. The CDR3 contains 13 residues. CDR1 SGHVS and CDR2 FNYEAQ come from the germline V gene. Between the trimmed V and J ends, which lost 1 base and 5 bases, there was a span of 7 bases. The CDR3 nucleotides are TGTGCCAGCAGCTTAGGGGGAATAGATACGCAGTATTTT. Translation gives CASSLGGIDTQYF.

The rearrangement uses TRBV4-1 and TRBJ2-7; D might be TRBD1 (6 bases). Looked up from germline, CDR1 is MGHRA and CDR2 is YSYEKL. CDR3 length equals 15 residues. V was cut by 3 bases and J by 2 bases, with 14 bases left in between. Here the CDR3 reads CASSHLTGPPYEQYF. DNA of the CDR3: TGCGCCAGCAGCCACCTGACAGGACCCCCCTACGAGCAGTACTTC.

The genes are TRBV14 and TRBJ1-2; a weak D match, TRBD1 (5 bases). The CDR3 is made up of 12 amino acids. Trimming stripped 1 base from V and 5 bases from J, with 5 bases between. Germline V gene sequence: CDR1 SGHDN, CDR2 FVKESK. The chain's CDR3 is CASSQAGYGYTF. CDR3 in DNA: TGTGCCAGCAGCCAAGCAGGGTATGGCTACACCTTC.

This chain uses TRBV5-6 with TRBJ1-5; D uncertain. The CDR3 runs 17 residues. Germline lookup yields CDR1 SGHDT and CDR2 YYEEEE. V dropped 3 bases and J dropped 2 bases, with 18 bases sitting between them. DNA of the CDR3: TGTGCCAGCAGCTCCATTCTTCCTCTTGGGGGCAATCAGCCCCAGCATTTT. Its translation is CASSSILPLGGNQPQHF.

In its sample, this clone was seen a few times. The chain carries TRBV29-1 and TRBJ2-7; D is uncertain. Germline loops: CDR1 SQVTM, CDR2 ANQGSEA. V lost 3 bases and J lost 0, with 12 bases in between. This CDR3 region has 14 residues. The DNA for the CDR3 is TGCAGCGTTGAGACACCGTCGAGCTCCTACGAGCAGTACTTC. Protein sequence: CSVETPSSSYEQYF.

The chain employs TRBV6-5 and TRBJ2-5, with D possibly TRBD1 on 6 matching bases. Germline V lookup: CDR1 MNHEY, CDR2 SVGAGI. The CDR3 sequence is 14 residues long. Trimming shortened V by 6 bases and J by 4 bases, and 15 bases separated the two germline ends. This CDR3 reads CASRLNREGETQYF. The CDR3 DNA reads TGTGCCAGCAGACTAAACAGGGAAGGAGAGACCCAGTACTTC.

This chain connects TRBV5-6 to TRBJ2-3, with 9 bases matching TRBD1. J lost 1 base, V lost 4 bases, and 4 bases had no gene match. Germline V CDR1 and CDR2: SGHDT, YYEEEE. CDR3 length: 15 residues. CDR3 in DNA: TGTGCCAGCAGCGGGGACAGGGAAGGCACAGATACGCAGTATTTT. Amino acids: CASSGDREGTDTQYF. Full variable domain (outside the CDR3, taken from reference TRBV5-6 and TRBJ2-3): DAGVTQSPTHLIKTRGQQVTLRCSPKSGHDTVSWYQQALGQGPQFIFQYYEEEERQRGNFPDRFSGHQFPNYSSELNVNALLLGDSALYLCASSGDREGTDTQYFGPGTRLTVL.

V is TRBV27 and J is TRBJ1-6, with D possibly matching TRBD1 (6 bases). Trimming stripped 5 bases from V and 9 bases from J, with 8 bases between. The CDR3 is made up of 12 amino acids. From germline, CDR1 is MNHEY and CDR2 SMNVEV (reference sequence). CDR3 bases: TGTGCCAGCAGTGGAGGGGGTTCACCCCTCCACTTT. This sequence encodes CASSGGGSPLHF.